Listed below are T cell receptor beta chains from one sample, sequenced in a study of T cell responses to AZD1222 COVID-19 vaccine. TCRdb's copy holds only in-frame clones and misses some; the assay was immunoSEQ multiplex PCR. The sample contains 150,000 to 200,000 clones, just over 90% of which appear only once. The sample was peripheral blood, taken 28 days after the second dose of the MenACWY control vaccine. These receptors came from an adult who received the MenACWY meningococcal vaccine as a control. Both conserved end residues are part of each CDR3. D genes are given only for firm matches. Part of the rows lack a size; the others show once, few, many or a class for expanded clones.

>TRBV30|few|TRBJ1-5|TRBD1
TGTGCCTGGACTGACGGCAGGGGGAGACAGCCCCAGCATTTT
CAWTDGRGRQPQHF
>TRBV24-1|.|TRBJ2-5|TRBD1
TGTGCCACCAGTGTTCCACAGGGGCTCGGAGAGACCCAGTACTTC
CATSVPQGLGETQYF
>TRBV30|.|TRBJ2-3|.
TGTGCCTGGGGTCCGCAGTATTTT
CAWGPQYF
>TRBV27|.|TRBJ2-7|.
TGTGCCAGCAGTTTTTACAGGGAAGCCCCCTACGAGCAGTACTTC
CASSFYREAPYEQYF
>TRBV4-2|.|TRBJ1-5|.
TGTGCCAGCAGCCAAGCAGGGGATGGTCAGCCCCAGCATTTT
CASSQAGDGQPQHF
>TRBV7-3|.|TRBJ2-3|.
TGTGCCAGCAGCCCAAGTGCTGCGGGCACAGATACGCAGTATTTT
CASSPSAAGTDTQYF
>TRBV19|.|TRBJ1-1|.
TGTGCCAGTAGCGGGACATCTGACACTGAAGCTTTCTTT
CASSGTSDTEAFF
>TRBV28|.|TRBJ1-4|TRBD1
TGTGCCAGCAGCCAACCGGGACAGGAAAATGAAAAACTGTTTTTT
CASSQPGQENEKLFF
>TRBV11-3|.|TRBJ1-4|.
TGTGCCAGCAGTTCTAACGCAGGGGAAACTAATGAAAAACTGTTTTTT
CASSSNAGETNEKLFF
>TRBV9|.|TRBJ1-2|TRBD1
TGTGCCAGCAGCGTTGGGACAGGGGACTTAACTAACTATGGCTACACCTTC
CASSVGTGDLTNYGYTF
>TRBV7-2|.|TRBJ2-1|.
TGTGCCAGCAGCTCCGGGGTAGCCGGCGATGAGCAGTTCTTC
CASSSGVAGDEQFF
>TRBV7-7|.|TRBJ2-2|.
TGTGCCAGCAGCCCCATGGCAGGGCCGAACACCGGGGAGCTGTTTTTT
CASSPMAGPNTGELFF
>TRBV9|.|TRBJ2-5|TRBD2
TGTGCCAGCAGCGTAGTTGCTTCGGGGGGTACAGAGACCCAGTACTTC
CASSVVASGGTETQYF
>TRBV2|once|TRBJ1-2|.
TGTGCCAGCAGTGACAGAGGAACTAACTATGGCTACACCTTC
CASSDRGTNYGYTF
>TRBV19|.|TRBJ2-7|.
TGTGCCAGTAGTCCCCGGACGTATAACTACGAGCAGTACTTC
CASSPRTYNYEQYF
>TRBV29-1|.|TRBJ2-7|TRBD2
TGCAGCGTTGAATTGGCGGGAGGGAGGTACGAGCAGTACTTC
CSVELAGGRYEQYF
>TRBV7-9|.|TRBJ2-7|.
TGTGCCAGCAGCTTGTTACAGGGAATCTCCTACGAGCAGTACTTC
CASSLLQGISYEQYF
>TRBV3-1/TRBV3-2|once|TRBJ2-2|.
TGTGCCAGCAGCCTCGTGAAGGGCCTCCGCGGCACCGGGGAGCTGTTTTTT
CASSLVKGLRGTGELFF
>TRBV29-1|.|TRBJ1-2|TRBD1
TGCAGCGTTGGGGACAGGGGCCTCAATGGCTACACCTTC
CSVGDRGLNGYTF
>TRBV11-2|.|TRBJ1-3|TRBD1
TGTGCCAGCAGCTTAGCGACAGGGGCCCTGGTGGACGGAAACACCATATATTTT
CASSLATGALVDGNTIYF
>TRBV18|.|TRBJ2-2|TRBD1
TGTGCCAGCTCACCCTCCGGGACAGGCGGCGGGGAGCTGTTTTTT
CASSPSGTGGGELFF
>TRBV18|.|TRBJ2-7|.
TGTGCCAGCTCACCATGGGGTGGATACGAGCAGTACTTC
CASSPWGGYEQYF
>TRBV28|.|TRBJ1-2|.
TGTGCCAGCAGTCTCGAGATGTATGGCTACACCTTC
CASSLEMYGYTF
>TRBV11-2|once|TRBJ1-3|.
TGTGCCAGCAGCTTAACGGGGTCGGGAGGAAACACCATATATTTT
CASSLTGSGGNTIYF
>TRBV7-9|.|TRBJ2-7|TRBD2
TGTGCCAGCAGCCCCAGTACTAGCGTGATTATCTACGAGCAGTACTTC
CASSPSTSVIIYEQYF
>TRBV9|.|TRBJ1-1|.
TGTGCCAGCAGCCAAATAAAGGGGCGGGTCACTGAAGCTTTCTTT
CASSQIKGRVTEAFF
>TRBV5-1|once|TRBJ1-1|TRBD1
TGCGCCAGCAGCGTACAGGGGCCGAACACTGAAGCTTTCTTT
CASSVQGPNTEAFF
>TRBV3-1/TRBV3-2|.|TRBJ2-2|TRBD2
TGTGCCAGCAGCCAAGTGGTGGGAGGGAGATCTACCGGGGAGCTGTTTTTT
CASSQVVGGRSTGELFF
>TRBV18|few|TRBJ2-7|TRBD2
TGTGCCAGCTCACCGAGCGGGAGCAATACTTACGAGCAGTACTTC
CASSPSGSNTYEQYF
>TRBV4-3|once|TRBJ2-3|TRBD2
TGCGCCAGCAGCCCACGACTAGCGGGAGGCCTCACAGATACGCAGTATTTT
CASSPRLAGGLTDTQYF
>TRBV9|.|TRBJ1-1|TRBD1
TGTGCCAGCAGCGGAGGACAGGGGGCAACTGAAGCTTTCTTT
CASSGGQGATEAFF
>TRBV28|.|TRBJ1-2|.
TGTGCCAGCAGTTTAAGGGCAAGCAACTATGGCTACACCTTC
CASSLRASNYGYTF